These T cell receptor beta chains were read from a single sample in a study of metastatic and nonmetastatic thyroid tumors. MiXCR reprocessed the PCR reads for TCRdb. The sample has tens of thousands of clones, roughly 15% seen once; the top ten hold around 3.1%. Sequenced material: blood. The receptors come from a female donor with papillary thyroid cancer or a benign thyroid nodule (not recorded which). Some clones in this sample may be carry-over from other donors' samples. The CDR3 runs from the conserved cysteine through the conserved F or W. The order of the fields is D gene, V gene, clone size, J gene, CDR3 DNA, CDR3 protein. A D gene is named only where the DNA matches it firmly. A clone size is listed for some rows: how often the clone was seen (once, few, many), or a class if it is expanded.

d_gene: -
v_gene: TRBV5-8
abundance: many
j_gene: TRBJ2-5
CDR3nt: TGTGCCAGCAGCCCCGGACAGCTCTCAATCAAAGAGACCCAGTACTTC
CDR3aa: CASSPGQLSIKETQYF

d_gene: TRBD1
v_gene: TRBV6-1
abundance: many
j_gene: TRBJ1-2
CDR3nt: TGTGCCAGCAGTTCGGAATATCGGCAGGGGGCGAGTGGCTACACCTTC
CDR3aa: CASSSEYRQGASGYTF

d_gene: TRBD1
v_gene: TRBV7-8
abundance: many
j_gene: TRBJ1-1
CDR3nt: TGTGCCAGCAGGGCCGGACAGGTCCATACTGAAGCTTTCTTT
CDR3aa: CASRAGQVHTEAFF

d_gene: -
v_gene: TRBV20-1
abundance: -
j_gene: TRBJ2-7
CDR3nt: TGCAGTGCTAGAGATAACAGGGCCTACGAGCAGTACTTC
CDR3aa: CSARDNRAYEQYF

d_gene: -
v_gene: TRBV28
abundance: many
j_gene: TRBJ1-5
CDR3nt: TGTGCCAGCAGTCTGTCGCCCACACACGGGGCCCATCAGCCCCAGCATTTT
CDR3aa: CASSLSPTHGAHQPQHF

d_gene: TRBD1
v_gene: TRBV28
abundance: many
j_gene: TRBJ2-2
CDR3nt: TGTGCCAGCAGTACCGGGACAGGCGACACCGGGGAGCTGTTTTTT
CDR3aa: CASSTGTGDTGELFF

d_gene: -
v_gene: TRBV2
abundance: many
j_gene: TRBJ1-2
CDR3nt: TGTGCCAGCAATGGCTACACCTTC
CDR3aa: CASNGYTF

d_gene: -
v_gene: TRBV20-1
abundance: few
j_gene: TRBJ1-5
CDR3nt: TGCAGTGCAAAGGCGGGGGCTGGTCAGCCCCAGCATTTT
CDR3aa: CSAKAGAGQPQHF

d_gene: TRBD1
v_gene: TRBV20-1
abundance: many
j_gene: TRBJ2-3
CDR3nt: TGCAGTGCTCCCGTAGGGGGCTCGGGAACCCGGACGCAGTATTTT
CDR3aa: CSAPVGGSGTRTQYF

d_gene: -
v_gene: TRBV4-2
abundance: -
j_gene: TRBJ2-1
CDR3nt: TGTGCCAGCAGCCAGGCCCCTCTAGCGTGTGTCTACAATGAGCAGTTCTTC
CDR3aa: CASSQAPLACVYNEQFF

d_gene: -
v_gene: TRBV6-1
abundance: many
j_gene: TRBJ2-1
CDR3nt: TGTGCCAGCCGCTCGACCTACAATGAGCAGTTCTTC
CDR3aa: CASRSTYNEQFF